These 10 T cell receptor beta chains were all obtained from the same sample, sequenced in a study of blood T cell repertoires in COVID-19. The protocol was immunoSEQ multiplex PCR, while the TCRdb copy is restricted to in-frame clones and leaves out a portion. This table has a few hundred thousand clones, approximately 84% appearing once. Sequencing was performed on peripheral blood. The receptors were sampled from a person aged 65-85 years with COVID-19, enrolled during active disease.

This clone was seen more than once but under ten times. The J gene is TRBJ2-5, the V gene TRBV5-1; 9 bases fit TRBD1. The CDR3 is 14 amino acids. Germline V CDR1 and CDR2: SGHRS, YFSETQ. Trimming took 4 bases from V and 5 from J; bases not matched to a gene: 6. CDR3 sequence (DNA): TGCGCCAGCAGCCCGGGACAGGGCGGCGAGACCCAGTACTTC. Protein product: CASSPGQGGETQYF.

The CDR3 coding sequence is TGTGCCAGCAGTTTAGGACAGGGTTGGTTCTTC. As protein: CASSLGQGWFF. The rearrangement joins TRBV12-3 or TRBV12-4 to TRBJ2-1, with 7 bases fitting TRBD1. V dropped 1 base and J dropped 15; count of bases not matched to a gene: 3. The length of the CDR3 is 11 residues.

The V and J genes are TRBV30 and TRBJ1-3; D unclear. Trimming cost V 5 bases and J 1 base, with 6 bases left between them. Germline V gene lookup returns CDR1 GTSNPN and CDR2 SVGIG (reference sequence). CDR3 size: 12 residues. CDR3 residues: CAWDQSGNTIYF. In DNA form, the CDR3 reads TGTGCCTGGGACCAGTCTGGAAACACCATATATTTT.

This clone was counted at least ten times. This rearrangement joins TRBV4-1 to TRBJ1-3, with 9 bases matching TRBD1. Germline loops: CDR1 MGHRA, CDR2 YSYEKL. The CDR3 consists of 16 residues. The J segment lost 10 bases and the V segment lost 4 bases, leaving 14 bases of the junction unmatched. Here the CDR3 DNA reads TGCGCCAGCAGCCCACTGACAGGGGGGACCATGGGGACCATATATTTT. It is translated as CASSPLTGGTMGTIYF.

The rearrangement uses TRBV6-6 and TRBJ1-1; weak D call: TRBD1 (6 bases). Per the germline V gene, CDR1 is MNHNY and CDR2 is SVGAGI (reference sequence). The CDR3 loop spans 14 amino acids. V dropped 8 bases and J dropped 1 base, with 14 bases sitting between them. CDR3 sequence reads: CASRLGGSNTEAFF. The CDR3 nucleotides read TGTGCCAGCCGCCTAGGGGGTTCGAACACTGAAGCTTTCTTT.

The chain carries TRBV5-1 and TRBJ2-5, with D perhaps matching TRBD1 (6 bases). Germline CDR1 is SGHRS and CDR2 is YFSETQ. The V and J ends lost 4 bases and 2 bases respectively, with 12 bases between them. The CDR3 totals 14 residues. In DNA, the CDR3 is TGCGCCAGCAGCACCCGGACAGTACAAGAGACCCAGTACTTC. Its protein product is CASSTRTVQETQYF.

The chain combines TRBV28 with TRBJ1-5; D might be TRBD1 (5 bases). The length of the CDR3 is 14 residues. Germline CDR1 MDHEN, CDR2 SYDVKM. V lost 8 bases to trimming and J lost 0 bases, with 11 bases between them. The CDR3: CASQGLISNQPQHF. DNA for the CDR3: TGTGCCAGCCAGGGTCTGATTAGCAATCAGCCCCAGCATTTT.

The chain carries TRBV28 and TRBJ2-7; D may be TRBD2 (5 bases). The CDR3 is made up of 15 amino acids. V lost 5 bases and J 0 bases, leaving 14 bases between the germline ends. The germline gives CDR1 MDHEN, CDR2 SYDVKM. CDR3 sequence reads: CASSPGGLSSYEQYF. As DNA, the CDR3 is TGTGCCAGCAGTCCAGGCGGGCTGAGCTCCTACGAGCAGTACTTC.

This sequence joins TRBV5-1 and TRBJ2-3; TRBD1 matches at 12 bases. Germline V gives CDR1 SGHRS, CDR2 YFSETQ. Trimming removed 0 bases from V and 6 bases from J; junction bases left unmatched: 5. The CDR3 loop spans 16 amino acids. Here the CDR3 DNA reads TGCGCCAGCAGCTTGGAGGGACAGGGGGCTATCGATACGCAGTATTTT. It specifies CASSLEGQGAIDTQYF.

CDR3 sequence (DNA): TGTGCCAGCAGTAAGGAGGGACAGCCCTCTGGGGCCAACGTCCTGACTTTC. Translating gives CASSKEGQPSGANVLTF. This chain links TRBV28 with TRBJ2-6, with TRBD1 as a possible D gene (7 bases). Looked up from germline, CDR1 is MDHEN and CDR2 is SYDVKM. This CDR3 has 17 amino acids. Between the trimmed V and J ends, which lost 5 bases and 0 bases, there was a span of 14 bases.